This TCR beta chain came from a study of blood T cell repertoires in COVID-19. At the level of the study: Specimens from acute and convalescent COVID-19 originated in the United States, Italy and Spain.

The protocol was immunoSEQ multiplex PCR, while the TCRdb copy is restricted to in-frame clones and leaves out a portion. The sample consists of approximately 400,000 clones, around 83% of them appearing once. The study recruited people aged 18 to 89 years across around 24 US areas. Donors of Cohort 3 who recovered were those that had two negative PCRs, clearance, or symptom resolution. The CDR3 contains 13 residues. The germline V and J ends were trimmed by 6 bases and 2 bases, with 10 bases remaining between them. CDR1 is SNHLY, CDR2 FYNNEI, per germline. The clonotype was recovered from a woman in her forties or fifties who had recovered from COVID-19. The chain links TRBV2 to TRBJ1-2; no definite D call. Sequencing was performed on PBMCs or T cells enriched from blood (not recorded which). The CDR3 here is CASRLSPNYGYTF. CDR3 nucleotide sequence: TGTGCCAGCAGGTTATCCCCGAACTATGGCTACACCTTC.